This T cell receptor beta chain was recorded in a study of control samples from healthy donors and cancer patients. TCRdb's table, derived via immunoSEQ multiplex PCR, lists solely in-frame clones and lacks some. The sample holds under 100,000 clones, just over 90% seen once. V was cut by 8 bases and J by 4 bases, with 18 bases left in between. Germline CDR1 reads KGHSH; CDR2 reads LQKENI. The length of the CDR3 is 14 residues. The sequenced sample was blood. The chain links TRBV18 to TRBJ2-7, with D perhaps TRBD1 (5 bases). This sequence originates from a woman in her 30s in good health. In DNA form, the CDR3 reads TGTGCCAGCGCCTTGACAGAATGGAATTACGAGCAGTACTTC. Translating it yields CASALTEWNYEQYF.